Below are 20 T cell receptor beta chains sequenced from a single sample in a study of identical twins. TCRdb passed the 5' RACE reads through MiXCR, listing each CDR3 protein once. Found here are roughly 710,000 distinct CDR3 sequences, 5.5% to 7.5% of them singletons; the top ten hold about 1.8%. Source material: naive T cells sorted from blood. These receptors were collected from a man between 18 and 29 years old in good health.

Many counts were recorded for this clonotype. V and J are TRBV7-9 and TRBJ2-5; the D is unclear. Germline lookup yields CDR1 SEHNR and CDR2 FQNEAQ (reference sequence). This CDR3 has 15 residues. Between the trimmed V and J ends, which lost 1 base and 1 base, there was a span of 10 bases. The CDR3 spells CASSLVSSFQETQYF. CDR3 bases: TGTGCCAGCAGCTTAGTAAGCAGTTTCCAAGAGACCCAGTACTTC.

This clonotype was counted only a few times. Sequence at one end of the junction differs from germline and may be a read error. The chain carries TRBV5-1 and TRBJ2-7; either TRBD1 or TRBD2 may fit D (5 bases each). CDR3 length equals 13 residues. From germline, CDR1 is SGHRS and CDR2 YFSETQ. The CDR3 here is CASRLEVRDEQYF. The CDR3 nucleotides read TGCGCCAGCAGATTGGAGGTCAGGGACGAGCAGTACTTC.

The V gene is TRBV4-3, the J gene TRBJ2-5; D remains unclear. CDR1 is LGHNA, CDR2 YSLEER, per germline. This CDR3 has 15 amino acids. V gave up 2 bases and J gave up 1 base, with 11 bases separating them. The CDR3 DNA reads TGCGCCAGCAGCCAAACGAGCGAGCCCCAAGAGACCCAGTACTTC. As protein: CASSQTSEPQETQYF.

This clonotype was found many times. This chain connects TRBV6-2 or TRBV6-3 to TRBJ1-1, with 7 bases aligning to TRBD1. After removal of 4 bases from V and 1 base from J, the junction contained 9 bases not matched to a gene. Germline CDR1 and CDR2: MNHEY and SVGEGT. There are 16 residues in the CDR3. CDR3: CASSSLSGQSNTEAFF. The DNA of the CDR3 is TGTGCCAGCAGTTCTTTATCGGGACAGTCGAACACTGAAGCTTTCTTT.

CDR3 in amino acids: CASGLSASRYFTDTQYF. CDR3 nucleotides: TGTGCTAGTGGTTTGTCCGCCTCTAGATACTTCACAGATACGCAGTATTTT. This chain links TRBV12-5 with TRBJ2-3, with D uncertain. Germline CDR1 is LGHNT and CDR2 is FRNRAP. Trimming took off 2 bases at V and 2 bases at J, with 17 bases between the two ends. This CDR3 is built from 17 residues.

The chain joins TRBV7-2 to TRBJ2-7; TRBD2 aligns across 9 bases. Trimming removed 0 bases from V and 2 bases from J; junction bases left unmatched: 5. Germline CDR1 is SGHTA and CDR2 is FQGNSA. The CDR3 extends over 16 amino acids. CDR3 amino acids: CASSLAVPSGTYEQYF. The CDR3 DNA is TGTGCCAGCAGCTTAGCGGTCCCTAGCGGGACCTACGAGCAGTACTTC.

This clonotype turned up a few times. This chain uses TRBV30 with TRBJ1-4; D call uncertain. CDR1 GTSNPN and CDR2 SVGIG come from the germline V gene (reference sequence). Trimming took off 5 bases at V and 8 bases at J, with 15 bases between the two ends. There are 13 residues in the CDR3. For the CDR3, the DNA is TGTGCCTGGGCGGACGGGCCGGCAGAAAAACTGTTTTTT. As protein: CAWADGPAEKLFF.

Many counts were recorded for this clonotype. The rearrangement links TRBV5-1 to TRBJ1-2; D possibly corresponds to TRBD1 (6 bases). The CDR3 runs 14 residues. Trimming pared 5 bases from V and 4 bases from J, leaving 15 bases between. CDR1 SGHRS and CDR2 YFSETQ come from the germline V gene. The CDR3, as DNA: TGCGCCAGCAGTGGAGAGGGGGTCAGCTATGGCTACACCTTC. Its translation: CASSGEGVSYGYTF.

The genes are TRBV6-1 and TRBJ2-7; the D gene is possibly TRBD2 (6 bases). Germline V gene lookup returns CDR1 MNHNS and CDR2 SASEGT. V lost 6 bases, J lost 3 bases, and 9 bases lay in between. The CDR3 runs 12 residues. In nucleotides, the CDR3 is TGTGCCAGCAGACGGGGGAACTACGAGCAGTACGTC. It codes for CASRRGNYEQYV.

The chain couples TRBV6-1 to TRBJ2-3, with 7 bases aligning to TRBD2. This CDR3 spans 14 amino acids. V dropped 8 bases and J dropped 1; count of bases not matched to a gene: 6. Germline values: CDR1 MNHNS, CDR2 SASEGT. As DNA, the CDR3 is TGTGCCAGCGGAGGGAGGGTAGGCACAGATACGCAGTATTTT. It yields the protein CASGGRVGTDTQYF.

This clonotype was detected many times. The rearrangement joins TRBV12-3 or TRBV12-4 to TRBJ2-1; 9 bases are a match to TRBD1. The CDR3 length is 15 residues. With V trimmed by 7 bases and J by 8 bases, 12 bases remained unmatched. CDR3 sequence (DNA): TGTGCCAGCAACGCCCGGGACAGGGCTAAGGATGAGCAGTTCTTC. It specifies CASNARDRAKDEQFF.

At least ten counts were recorded for this clonotype. J is TRBJ1-4 and V is TRBV12-3 or TRBV12-4; D is possibly TRBD1 (5 bases). V lost 3 bases and J 0 bases, leaving 8 bases between the germline ends. The CDR3 totals 15 residues. In DNA form, the CDR3 reads TGTGCCAGCAGTTTCAACAGGTCAACTAATGAAAAACTGTTTTTT. It codes for CASSFNRSTNEKLFF.

This clonotype was seen a few times. J is TRBJ2-7 and V is TRBV30; 13 positions match TRBD2. CDR1 is GTSNPN and CDR2 is SVGIG in the germline V gene (reference sequence). Germline trimming cut 5 bases from V and 5 bases from J; bases unmatched to any gene: 3. The CDR3 sequence is 13 residues long. The CDR3 DNA reads TGTGCCTGGGGACTAGCGGGAGTCCACGAGCAGTACTTC. This gives the protein CAWGLAGVHEQYF. Based on the CDR3 plus reference TRBV30 and TRBJ2-7, the full variable domain is SQTIHQWPATLVQPVGSPLSLECTVEGTSNPNLYWYRQAAGRGLQLLFYSVGIGQISSEVPQNLSASRPQDRQFILSSKKLLLSDSGFYLCAWGLAGVHEQYFGPGTRLTVT.

This clonotype was recorded a few times. The gene calls are TRBV15 and TRBJ2-1; D not resolved. The CDR3 is 14 residues long. Germline V lookup: CDR1 LNHNV, CDR2 YYDKDF (reference sequence). V was cut by 1 base and J by 3 bases, with 7 bases left in between. CDR3 loop: CATSRVRDYNEQFF. The CDR3 DNA reads as TGTGCCACCAGCAGAGTCCGCGACTACAATGAGCAGTTCTTC.

The chain recombines TRBV7-3 with TRBJ2-1; D might be TRBD1 or TRBD2, each matching 7 bases. V was cut by 5 bases and J by 7 bases, with 18 bases left in between. The CDR3 covers 15 residues. Germline CDR1 is SGHTA and CDR2 is FQGTGA. In nucleotides, the CDR3 is TGTGCCAGCAGCCCAAGGGGGCGGGAGAGGAATGAGCAGTTCTTC. Protein product: CASSPRGRERNEQFF.

This clonotype came up many times. The chain couples TRBV5-4 to TRBJ2-5; unclear D gene. V dropped 2 bases and J dropped 5 bases, with 13 bases sitting between them. Germline assignment: CDR1 SGHNT and CDR2 YYREEE (reference sequence). The CDR3 is 14 amino acids. For the CDR3, the DNA is TGTGCCAGCAGCTTTCGAGCCATCGGGGAGACCCAGTACTTC. The encoded protein is CASSFRAIGETQYF.

This clonotype was counted many times. The rearrangement links TRBV20-1 to TRBJ2-3, with 9 positions matching TRBD1. The CDR3 is 15 amino acids. The V gene's germline CDR1 is DFQATT and CDR2 SNEGSKA (reference sequence). V dropped 6 bases and J dropped 1; count of bases not matched to a gene: 8. The CDR3 DNA reads TGCAGTGCAGCCGACAGGGGGTCTCGCACAGATACGCAGTATTTT. It is translated as CSAADRGSRTDTQYF.

V is TRBV10-3 and J is TRBJ2-7, with D perhaps matching TRBD2 (6 bases). Between the trimmed V and J ends, which lost 6 bases and 5 bases, there was a span of 11 bases. The CDR3 has 12 amino acids. Germline CDR1 ENHRY, CDR2 SYGVKD. CDR3 coding DNA: TGTGCCATCAGGGGGGGTGGAAACGAGCAGTACTTC. Its translation: CAIRGGGNEQYF.

J is TRBJ2-1 and V is TRBV18, with a weak D call TRBD2 (6 bases). Germline CDR1 reads KGHSH; CDR2 reads LQKENI. Trimming shortened V by 6 bases and J by 0 bases, and 15 bases separated the two germline ends. This CDR3 contains 16 residues. In nucleotides, the CDR3 is TGTGCCAGCTCGCGACGGGACTTGAGCTCCTACAATGAGCAGTTCTTC. Encoded protein: CASSRRDLSSYNEQFF.

Many counts were recorded for this clonotype. The chain has TRBV10-3 and TRBJ2-2; D call uncertain. Per the germline V gene, CDR1 is ENHRY and CDR2 is SYGVKD. V gave up 4 bases and J gave up 7 bases, with 13 bases separating them. The CDR3 is made up of 14 amino acids. The CDR3 loop reads CAISAWESDGELFF. The CDR3 nucleotides read TGTGCCATCAGTGCTTGGGAATCGGACGGGGAGCTGTTTTTT.